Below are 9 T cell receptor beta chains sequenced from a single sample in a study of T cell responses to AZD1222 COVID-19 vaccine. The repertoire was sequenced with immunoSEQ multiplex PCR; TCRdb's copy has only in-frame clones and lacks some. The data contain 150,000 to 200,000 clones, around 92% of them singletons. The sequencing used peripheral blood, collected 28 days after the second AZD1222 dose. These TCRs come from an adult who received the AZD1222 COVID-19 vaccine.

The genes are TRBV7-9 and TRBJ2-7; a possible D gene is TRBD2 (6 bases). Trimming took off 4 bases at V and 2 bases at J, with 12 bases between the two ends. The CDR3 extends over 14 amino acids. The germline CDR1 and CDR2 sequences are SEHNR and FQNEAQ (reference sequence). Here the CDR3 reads CASSSPGAPYEQYF. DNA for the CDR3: TGTGCCAGCAGCTCACCGGGAGCCCCCTACGAGCAGTACTTC.

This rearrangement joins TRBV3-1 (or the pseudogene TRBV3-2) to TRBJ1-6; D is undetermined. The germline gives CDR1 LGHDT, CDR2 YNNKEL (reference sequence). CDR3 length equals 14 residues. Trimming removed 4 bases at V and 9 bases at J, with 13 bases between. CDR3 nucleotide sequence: TGTGCCAGCAGCCCCTCCGCCCGGGGTTCACCCCTCCACTTT. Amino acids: CASSPSARGSPLHF.

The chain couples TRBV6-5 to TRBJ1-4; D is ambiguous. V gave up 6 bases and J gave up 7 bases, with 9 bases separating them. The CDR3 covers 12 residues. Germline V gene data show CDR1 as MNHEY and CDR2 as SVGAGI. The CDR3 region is CASRLSGEKLFF. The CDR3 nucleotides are TGTGCCAGCAGGCTAAGCGGTGAAAAACTGTTTTTT.

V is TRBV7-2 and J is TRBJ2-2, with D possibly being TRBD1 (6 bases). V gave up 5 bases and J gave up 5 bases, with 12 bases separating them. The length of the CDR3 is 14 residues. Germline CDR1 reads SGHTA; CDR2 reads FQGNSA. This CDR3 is CASSHGTLTGELFF. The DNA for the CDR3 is TGTGCCAGCAGCCACGGGACACTTACCGGGGAGCTGTTTTTT.

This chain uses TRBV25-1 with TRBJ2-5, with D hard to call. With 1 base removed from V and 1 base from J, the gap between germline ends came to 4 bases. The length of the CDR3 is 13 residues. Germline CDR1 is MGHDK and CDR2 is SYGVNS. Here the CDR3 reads CASSEFVQETQYF. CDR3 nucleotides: TGTGCCAGCAGTGAATTTGTCCAAGAGACCCAGTACTTC.

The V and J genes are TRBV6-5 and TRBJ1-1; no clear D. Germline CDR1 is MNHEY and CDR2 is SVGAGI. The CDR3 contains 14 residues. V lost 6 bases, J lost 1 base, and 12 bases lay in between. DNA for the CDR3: TGTGCCAGCAGGGAGCTGGTCGCGAACACTGAAGCTTTCTTT. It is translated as CASRELVANTEAFF.

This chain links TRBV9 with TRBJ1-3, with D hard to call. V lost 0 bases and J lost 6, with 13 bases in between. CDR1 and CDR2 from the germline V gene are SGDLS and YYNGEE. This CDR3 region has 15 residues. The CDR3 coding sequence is TGTGCCAGCAGCGTAGAAGGTCACGATGCAAACACCATATATTTT. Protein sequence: CASSVEGHDANTIYF.

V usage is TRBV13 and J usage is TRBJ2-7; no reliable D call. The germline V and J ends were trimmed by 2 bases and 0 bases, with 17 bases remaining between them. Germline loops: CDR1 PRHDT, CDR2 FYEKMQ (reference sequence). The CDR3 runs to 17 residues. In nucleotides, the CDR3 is TGTGCCAGCAGCTTAAGTTTGTTAGGGTTATTCTCCTACGAGCAGTACTTC. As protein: CASSLSLLGLFSYEQYF.

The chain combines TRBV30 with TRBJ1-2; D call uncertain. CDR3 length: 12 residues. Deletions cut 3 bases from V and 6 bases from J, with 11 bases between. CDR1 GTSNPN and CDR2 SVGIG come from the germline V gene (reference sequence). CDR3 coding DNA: TGTGCCTGGAGAAGGAGGGTAGATGGCTACACCTTC. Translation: CAWRRRVDGYTF.